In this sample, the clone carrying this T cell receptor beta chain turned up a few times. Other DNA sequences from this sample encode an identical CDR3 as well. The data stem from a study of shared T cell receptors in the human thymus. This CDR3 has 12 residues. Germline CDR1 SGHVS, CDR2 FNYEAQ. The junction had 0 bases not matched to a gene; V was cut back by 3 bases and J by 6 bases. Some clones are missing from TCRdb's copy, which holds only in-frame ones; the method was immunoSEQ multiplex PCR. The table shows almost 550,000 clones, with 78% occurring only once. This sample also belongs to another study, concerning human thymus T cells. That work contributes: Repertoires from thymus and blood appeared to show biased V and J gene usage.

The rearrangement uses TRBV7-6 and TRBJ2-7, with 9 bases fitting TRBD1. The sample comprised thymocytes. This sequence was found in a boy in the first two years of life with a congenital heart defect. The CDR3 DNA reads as TGTGCCAGCAGCTTGGACAGGGGCGAGCAGTACTTC. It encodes CASSLDRGEQYF.